The T cell receptor beta chain under discussion was sequenced for a study of Graves' ophthalmopathy and Graves' hyperthyroidism. This clonotype was observed many times. Its antigen remains unknown. Enrolled hyperthyroidism patients had a new diagnosis, a duration under 2 months, and an age of 18 to 65. Diagnoses were established from clinical symptoms, serum thyroxine, TRAb, thyroid ultrasound and orbital computed tomography. Trimming took 3 bases from V and 7 from J, leaving 9 bases between them. The CDR3 covers 12 residues. Study-level points and caveats: With around 88% sensitivity and around 80% specificity, a 13-signature model separated ophthalmopathy from stable hyperthyroidism. Detection in blood was also observed for most expanded thyroid clonotypes above 0.001 frequency.

Scientists amplified the TCR beta CDR3 regions from RNA transcripts. First-round RT-PCR relied on HTBI primers, and a second-round multiplex PCR came next. A single record per CDR3 protein comes from TCRdb applying MiXCR to the multiplex PCR reads. The data hold hundreds of thousands of distinct CDR3 sequences, with about 20% observed a single time. The sequence came from a woman younger than 35 with stable Graves' hyperthyroidism. Some clones in this sample may be carry-over from other donors' samples. V is TRBV12-3 or TRBV12-4 and J is TRBJ1-1; perhaps TRBD1 as D (5 bases). The specimen sequenced was peripheral blood. CDR3 coding DNA: TGTGCCAGCAGTTTCTCGGGGGTTGAAGCTTTCTTT. This encodes CASSFSGVEAFF.